This T cell receptor (beta chain) comes out of a study of T-cell memory formation after mild COVID-19. Points from the study as a whole: Nothing confirmed that second-wave clones peaking on day 37 were specific for SARS-CoV-2. Clones that contracted clustered mainly in CM and EM if CD4+ and in EMRA if CD8+.

There are many counts of this clonotype. Its antigen is not identified. Germline loops: CDR1 MNHEY, CDR2 SMNVEV (reference sequence). With V trimmed by 7 bases and J by 4 bases, 5 bases remained unmatched. The CDR3 consists of 14 residues. TCRdb reanalysed the 5' RACE reads using MiXCR and keeps one entry per CDR3 protein. Found here are under 400,000 distinct CDR3 sequences, 25% to 30% of them singletons; the top ten hold roughly 12%. The clonotype was recovered from an adult woman who had mild COVID-19 (a few samples of this study predate the infection). Cell type and time point are not known. The sample consisted of PBMCs or a T cell subset sorted from them (not recorded which). The rearrangement uses TRBV27 and TRBJ2-1, with 9 bases matching TRBD2. CDR3 amino acids: CASTRAGGYNEQFF. DNA of the CDR3: TGTGCCAGCACCCGAGCGGGGGGATACAATGAGCAGTTCTTC.